The 27 T cell receptor beta chains presented below share a single source sample, sequenced in a study of cytomegalovirus exposure and HLA in healthy donors. Primers for the PCR totalled 60 Vbeta and 13 Jbeta. Method: immunoSEQ multiplex PCR; TCRdb's copy keeps in-frame clones and lacks some. Of about 120,000 clones listed, roughly 82% were seen once; the top ten hold 2.9%. Material for sequencing was PBMCs. The receptors here all came from a woman between 40 and 55 years old in good health and CMV-seropositive.

This chain connects TRBV11-2 to TRBJ1-1; 10 nucleotides agree with TRBD1. Trimming removed 9 bases from V and 0 bases from J; junction bases left unmatched: 4. This CDR3 is 14 amino acids long. CDR1 is SGHAT, CDR2 FQNNGV, per germline. CDR3 region: CARGQGSMNTEAFF. The CDR3 bases are TGTGCCAGGGGACAGGGGTCGATGAACACTGAAGCTTTCTTT.

V is TRBV7-9 and J is TRBJ1-2, with D maybe TRBD1 (5 bases). The CDR3 covers 13 residues. Trimming left V 3 bases short and J 8 bases short, with 13 bases between. Germline V CDR1 and CDR2: SEHNR, FQNEAQ (reference sequence). CDR3 in DNA: TGTGCCAGCAGCTTTACGGGGGAGATGGGCTACACCTTC. Its translation is CASSFTGEMGYTF.

In its sample, this clone was seen a few times. The chain links TRBV7-3 to TRBJ2-7; 7 bases are shared with TRBD2. Germline assignment: CDR1 SGHTA and CDR2 FQGTGA. The CDR3 runs to 17 residues. V trimming: 4 bases; J trimming: 1 base; junction bases outside the gene matches: 13. CDR3 bases: TGTGCCAGCAGCTACCGAAGTAGGCTAGCGGAGTCCTACGAGCAGTACTTC. Translation: CASSYRSRLAESYEQYF.

This clone was counted only a few times. J is TRBJ2-1 and V is TRBV4-3; possible D gene TRBD1, 7 bases. V was pared by 0 bases and J by 13 bases, with 16 bases between. This CDR3 spans 14 amino acids. CDR1 is LGHNA, CDR2 YSLEER, per germline. CDR3 in amino acids: CASSQDSVRGDQFF. The DNA for the CDR3 is TGCGCCAGCAGCCAAGATTCGGTCAGGGGGGACCAGTTCTTC.

The chain is built from TRBV19 and TRBJ1-1; 9 nucleotides align to TRBD1. Germline V gene sequence: CDR1 LNHDA, CDR2 SQIVND (reference sequence). The CDR3 totals 16 residues. V dropped 5 bases and J dropped 0; count of bases not matched to a gene: 7. The CDR3 spells CASSPGTGIMNTEAFF. CDR3 coding DNA: TGTGCCAGTAGTCCCGGGACAGGGATCATGAACACTGAAGCTTTCTTT.

V usage is TRBV19 and J usage is TRBJ1-1; unclear D gene. The V end lost 5 bases, the J end lost 0 bases, and 7 bases lay between the germline ends. The CDR3 consists of 13 residues. Germline V gene data show CDR1 as LNHDA and CDR2 as SQIVND (reference sequence). CDR3 bases: TGTGCCAGTAGTGCAGGCGTGAACACTGAAGCTTTCTTT. Residues: CASSAGVNTEAFF.

The rearrangement joins TRBV11-2 to TRBJ1-1, with D tentatively TRBD1 (6 bases). The germline V gene encodes CDR1 SGHAT and CDR2 FQNNGV. The CDR3 is made up of 13 amino acids. Trimming cost V 5 bases and J 4 bases, with 11 bases left between them. CDR3 residues: CASSPQGVTEAFF. CDR3 nucleotide sequence: TGTGCCAGCAGCCCACAGGGAGTCACTGAAGCTTTCTTT.

This rearrangement joins TRBV6-5 to TRBJ1-4, with 8 bases that match TRBD1. Germline loops: CDR1 MNHEY, CDR2 SVGAGI. With V trimmed by 0 bases and J by 7 bases, 4 bases remained unmatched. The CDR3 contains 15 residues. The CDR3 region has the DNA TGTGCCAGCAGTTACTCCCGGACAGGGCCTGAAAAACTGTTTTTT. Translating it yields CASSYSRTGPEKLFF.

This chain's CDR3 is CASSLQVTYEQYF. The CDR3 coding sequence is TGCGCCAGCAGCTTACAGGTGACCTACGAGCAGTACTTC. This chain joins TRBV5-1 and TRBJ2-7, with a tentative D call TRBD1 (5 bases). The CDR3 runs to 13 residues. V lost 2 bases to trimming and J lost 2 bases, with 8 bases between them. Germline V gene sequence: CDR1 SGHRS, CDR2 YFSETQ.

The V and J genes are TRBV30 and TRBJ1-3; D gene uncertain. This CDR3 is built from 14 residues. Germline values: CDR1 GTSNPN, CDR2 SVGIG (reference sequence). V shed 3 bases and J shed 3 bases, with 12 bases lying between them. The CDR3 DNA follows: TGTGCCTGGAGAACGGGGTCGTATGGAAACACCATATATTTT. The encoded protein is CAWRTGSYGNTIYF.

This clone was observed a single time. The V gene is TRBV4-2, the J gene TRBJ2-5; 8 positions match TRBD2. The V segment lost 3 bases and the J segment 2 bases; nucleotides outside the gene matches: 20. Per germline, CDR1 LGHNA and CDR2 YNFKEQ. The CDR3 length is 20 residues. The CDR3 protein is CASSHLSVGLTGGKQETQYF. The CDR3 nucleotides read TGTGCCAGCAGCCATCTCTCCGTAGGTCTAACGGGAGGGAAGCAAGAGACCCAGTACTTC.

This chain connects TRBV28 to TRBJ1-6, with 7 bases identical to TRBD1. V lost 7 bases and J lost 0; bases outside the gene matches: 9. The CDR3 extends over 17 amino acids. Germline values: CDR1 MDHEN, CDR2 SYDVKM. The CDR3: CASTLRGQSSYNSPLHF. The DNA for the CDR3 is TGTGCCAGCACCCTCCGGGGACAGAGCTCCTATAATTCACCCCTCCACTTT.

The rearrangement joins TRBV30 to TRBJ2-7; D is uncertain. The CDR3 is 14 amino acids. The V end was cut by 0 bases, the J end by 4 bases, with 13 bases between. Germline values: CDR1 GTSNPN, CDR2 SVGIG (reference sequence). The CDR3 nucleotides read TGTGCCTGGAGTGTACGAGGCAACCAGTACGAGCAGTACTTC. Protein product: CAWSVRGNQYEQYF.

Only a few counts were recorded for this clone. The rearrangement joins TRBV11-1 to TRBJ2-3, with no clear D. This CDR3 contains 12 residues. Germline values: CDR1 SGHAT, CDR2 FQDESV (reference sequence). Trimming shortened V by 3 bases and J by 5 bases, and 6 bases separated the two germline ends. CDR3 residues: CASSFPVDTQYF. The CDR3 coding sequence is TGTGCCAGCAGCTTCCCCGTAGATACGCAGTATTTT.

V usage is TRBV5-1 and J usage is TRBJ1-1, with 7 bases aligning to TRBD1. This CDR3 has 14 residues. Trimming removed 7 bases from V and 0 bases from J; junction bases left unmatched: 6. Germline V gives CDR1 SGHRS, CDR2 YFSETQ. The CDR3 DNA is TGCGCCAGCCAGACGGACAGGATGAACACTGAAGCTTTCTTT. Residues: CASQTDRMNTEAFF.

The rearrangement links TRBV10-3 to TRBJ1-1; 7 bases are a match to TRBD1. CDR1 ENHRY and CDR2 SYGVKD come from the germline V gene. V lost 7 bases, J lost 1 base, and 6 bases stayed unmatched. The CDR3 consists of 14 residues. In nucleotides, the CDR3 is TGTGCCATCACTCGAACAGGGGCGAACACTGAAGCTTTCTTT. Translating gives CAITRTGANTEAFF.

This rearrangement joins TRBV2 to TRBJ2-2; a possible D gene is TRBD2 (6 bases). This CDR3 spans 13 amino acids. CDR1 and CDR2 from the germline V gene are SNHLY and FYNNEI. Trimming took off 4 bases at V and 5 bases at J, with 8 bases between the two ends. The CDR3: CASSGEVTGELFF. The CDR3 region has the DNA TGTGCCAGCAGTGGGGAGGTAACCGGGGAGCTGTTTTTT.

The chain combines TRBV7-2 with TRBJ2-5; 11 bases match TRBD2. With V trimmed by 2 bases and J by 4 bases, 6 bases remained unmatched. Germline V gene sequence: CDR1 SGHTA, CDR2 FQGNSA. The CDR3 totals 16 residues. As DNA, the CDR3 is TGTGCCAGCAGCTTACTTAGCGGGAGGGCCGTAGAGACCCAGTACTTC. Its translation is CASSLLSGRAVETQYF.

V gene TRBV4-3 combines with J gene TRBJ2-2; D remains ambiguous. In germline, CDR1 is LGHNA, CDR2 YSLEER. The CDR3 loop spans 15 amino acids. Between the trimmed V and J ends, which lost 1 base and 5 bases, there was a span of 11 bases. CDR3 in DNA: TGCGCCAGCAGCCAAGGCCGCATAGAAACCGGGGAGCTGTTTTTT. Amino acid sequence: CASSQGRIETGELFF.

The chain joins TRBV5-6 to TRBJ2-1; weak D call: TRBD2 (6 bases). V was clipped by 3 bases and J by 3 bases, with 10 bases between them. CDR1 is SGHDT and CDR2 is YYEEEE in the germline V gene. CDR3 length: 14 residues. The CDR3 spells CASSSTRHYNEQFF. The CDR3 DNA reads TGTGCCAGCAGCTCGACTAGACACTACAATGAGCAGTTCTTC.

This clone was observed once. The chain couples TRBV10-3 to TRBJ2-7; 7 bases fit TRBD1. Germline V gene sequence: CDR1 ENHRY, CDR2 SYGVKD. The CDR3 length is 15 residues. Trimming cost V 2 bases and J 5 bases; bases outside gene matches: 9. The CDR3 loop reads CAISERVRGRNEQYF. The CDR3 nucleotides read TGTGCCATCAGTGAGAGGGTAAGGGGGCGGAACGAGCAGTACTTC.

The V and J genes are TRBV7-9 and TRBJ1-2; D is unclear. V was cut by 7 bases and J by 8 bases, with 14 bases left in between. The germline V gene has CDR1 SEHNR and CDR2 FQNEAQ (reference sequence). CDR3 length equals 12 residues. Here the CDR3 reads CASTPGDWGYTF. The CDR3 DNA sequence: TGTGCCAGCACCCCCGGTGATTGGGGCTACACCTTC.

The chain carries TRBV10-3 and TRBJ1-2; D call uncertain. The CDR3 sequence is 15 residues long. Germline-derived CDR1 and CDR2 are ENHRY and SYGVKD. The ends were cut back, 0 bases at V and 4 bases at J, with 12 bases in the middle. CDR3 bases: TGTGCCATCAGTGAGTCGCCCCAGGCGGGCTATGGCTACACCTTC. Protein product: CAISESPQAGYGYTF.

The rearrangement joins TRBV27 to TRBJ2-2; D gene unclear. Germline V gene lookup returns CDR1 MNHEY and CDR2 SMNVEV (reference sequence). The CDR3 totals 15 residues. The V end was cut by 8 bases, the J end by 0 bases, with 13 bases between. The CDR3: CASARQHSNTGELFF. CDR3 bases: TGTGCCAGCGCGCGGCAACATTCGAACACCGGGGAGCTGTTTTTT.

The chain employs TRBV6-5 and TRBJ1-5, with D uncertain. The CDR3 runs 14 residues. CDR1 is MNHEY, CDR2 SVGAGI, per germline. The V end lost 5 bases, the J end lost 2 bases, and 10 bases lay between the germline ends. CDR3 amino acids: CASSDGWGNQPQHF. CDR3 nucleotides: TGTGCCAGCAGTGACGGGTGGGGCAATCAGCCCCAGCATTTT.

There are a few counts of this clone. The chain links TRBV28 to TRBJ2-6; the D is unclear. V lost 10 bases to trimming and J lost 0 bases, with 7 bases between them. Per germline, CDR1 MDHEN and CDR2 SYDVKM. CDR3 length: 13 amino acids. CDR3 nucleotide sequence: TGTGCCACCCGGGTCTCTGGGGCCAACGTCCTGACTTTC. Translation: CATRVSGANVLTF. The variable domain in full, completed from reference TRBV28 and TRBJ2-6, reads DVKVTQSSRYLVKRTGEKVFLECVQDMDHENMFWYRQDPGLGLRLIYFSYDVKMKEKGDIPEGYSVSREKKERFSLILESASTNQTSMYLCATRVSGANVLTFGAGSRLTVL.

V is TRBV9 and J is TRBJ2-7, with D possibly TRBD2 on 5 matching bases. V was shortened by 0 bases and J by 3 bases, with 10 bases between the two germline ends. The CDR3 has 14 residues. Germline CDR1 SGDLS, CDR2 YYNGEE. The CDR3 region has the DNA TGTGCCAGCAGCGTAGATCCCGGGATCTACGAGCAGTACTTC. Translating it yields CASSVDPGIYEQYF.